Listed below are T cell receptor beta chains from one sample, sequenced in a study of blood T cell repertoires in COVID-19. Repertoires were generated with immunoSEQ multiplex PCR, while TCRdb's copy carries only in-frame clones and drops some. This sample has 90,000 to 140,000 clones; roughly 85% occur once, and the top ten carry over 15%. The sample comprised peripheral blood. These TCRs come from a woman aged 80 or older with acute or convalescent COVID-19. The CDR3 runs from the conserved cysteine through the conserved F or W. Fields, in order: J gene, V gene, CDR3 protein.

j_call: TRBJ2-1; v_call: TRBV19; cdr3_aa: CASSGRAYGEQFF
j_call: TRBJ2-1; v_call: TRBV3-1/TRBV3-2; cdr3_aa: CASSQGGAVYNEQFF
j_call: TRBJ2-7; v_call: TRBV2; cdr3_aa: CASSDRTGFYEQYF
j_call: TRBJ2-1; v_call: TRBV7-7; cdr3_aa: CASSPRLADSYNEQFF
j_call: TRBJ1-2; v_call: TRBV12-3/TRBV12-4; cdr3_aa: CASSFEQGGYTF
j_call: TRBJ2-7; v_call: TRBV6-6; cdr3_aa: CASSGRGQGTHEQYF
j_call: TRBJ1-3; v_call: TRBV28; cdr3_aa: CASGQGADTIYF
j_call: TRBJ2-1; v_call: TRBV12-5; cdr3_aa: CASGLAGVSNEQFF
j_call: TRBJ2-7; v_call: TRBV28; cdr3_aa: CASSLTESYEQYF
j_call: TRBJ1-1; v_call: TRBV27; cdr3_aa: CASSVRGGEAFF
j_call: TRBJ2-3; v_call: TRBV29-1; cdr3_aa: CSVVVTGVTQYF
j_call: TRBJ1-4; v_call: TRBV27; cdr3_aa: CATRRDRVLGTNEKLFF
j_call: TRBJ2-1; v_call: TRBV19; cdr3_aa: CASSIVAGYNEQFF
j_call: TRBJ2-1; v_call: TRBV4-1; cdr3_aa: CASSRADVYNEQFF
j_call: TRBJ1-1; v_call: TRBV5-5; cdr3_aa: CASSLGLLNTEAFF
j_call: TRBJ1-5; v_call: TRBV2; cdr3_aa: CASRYNQPQHF
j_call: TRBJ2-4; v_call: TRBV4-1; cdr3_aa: CASSQVFPGVEAKNIQYF
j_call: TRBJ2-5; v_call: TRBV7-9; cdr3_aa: CASSAYLDRGRETQYF
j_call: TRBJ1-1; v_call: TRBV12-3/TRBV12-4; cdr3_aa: CASSLQGVTEAFF
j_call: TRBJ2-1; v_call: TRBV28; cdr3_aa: CASSAPRSGVLQEQFF